This TCR beta chain was found in a study of vaccination and CD4 T cells after COVID-19. Background on the study: Cells received overlapping spike peptides from SARS-CoV-2, HCoV-NL63, HCoV-OC43 and HCoV-229E as stimulation.

Looked up from germline, CDR1 is DFQATT and CDR2 is SNEGSKA (reference sequence). The CDR3 sequence is 13 residues long. The V and J ends lost 6 bases and 1 base respectively, with 10 bases between them. The treatment here: roughly 10-day PBMC culture with coronavirus spike peptide pools or control peptides (ViraFEST assay). The Oncomine TCR Beta short-read assay sequenced DNA from cultured CD4+ T cells. TCRdb re-analysed the PCR reads in MiXCR, keeping a single row per CDR3 protein. The sample yields about 3,300 distinct CDR3 sequences, 65% to 80% seen once. This clonotype was picked up a small number of times. What it recognizes is unknown.

V gene TRBV20-1 combines with J gene TRBJ2-4; D perhaps matches TRBD2 (6 bases). The TCR sequence derives from a human donor who had recovered from COVID-19. Sequencing was done on a sample of CD4+ T cells from blood, cultured in vitro. As DNA, the CDR3 is TGCAGTGCGGATGGGGGGGCCAAAAACATTCAGTACTTC. This codes for CSADGGAKNIQYF.